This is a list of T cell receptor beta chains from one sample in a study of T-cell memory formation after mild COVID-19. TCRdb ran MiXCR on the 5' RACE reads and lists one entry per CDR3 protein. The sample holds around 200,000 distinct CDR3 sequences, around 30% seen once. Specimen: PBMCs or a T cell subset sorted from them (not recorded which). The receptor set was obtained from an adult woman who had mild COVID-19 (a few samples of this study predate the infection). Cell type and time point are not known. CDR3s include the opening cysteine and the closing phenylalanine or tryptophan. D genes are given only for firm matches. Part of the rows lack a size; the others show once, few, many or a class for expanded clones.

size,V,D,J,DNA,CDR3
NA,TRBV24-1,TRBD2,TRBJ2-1,TGTGCCACCAGTGATTTACCGGTAGCGGGAGGGCGACGGGAGCAGTTCTTC,CATSDLPVAGGRREQFF
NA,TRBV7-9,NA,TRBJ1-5,TGTGCCAGCAGCGCCGCAGACAGACCCAATCAGCCCCAGCATTTT,CASSAADRPNQPQHF
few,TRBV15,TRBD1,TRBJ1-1,TGTGCCACCAGCAATAACAGGGGGCACACTGAAGCTTTCTTT,CATSNNRGHTEAFF
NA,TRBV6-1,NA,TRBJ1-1,TGTGCCAGCAGTGAACTGAGGGGCACCGCGAACACTGAAGCTTTCTTT,CASSELRGTANTEAFF
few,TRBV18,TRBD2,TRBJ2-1,TGTGCCAGCTCGAGGACTAGCGGACACAATGAGCAGTTCTTC,CASSRTSGHNEQFF
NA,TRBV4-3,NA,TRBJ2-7,TGCGCCATCGCAGGGGGGGAGTACTTC,CAIAGGEYF
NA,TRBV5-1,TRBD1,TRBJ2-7,TGCGCCAGCAGCCCAGGGACAGATAAGCAGTACTTC,CASSPGTDKQYF
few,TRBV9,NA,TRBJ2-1,TGTGCCAGCAGCCTGCAGGGGACCTACAATGAGCAGTTCTTC,CASSLQGTYNEQFF
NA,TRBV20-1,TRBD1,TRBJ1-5,TGCAGTGCTAGAGATGGTAGGACAGGGGGTGGCATGGGCAATCAGCCCCAGCATTTT,CSARDGRTGGGMGNQPQHF
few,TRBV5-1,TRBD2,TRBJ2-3,TGCGCCAGCAGCAGCGGGGACGTTCGTGGCACAGATACGCAGTATTTT,CASSSGDVRGTDTQYF
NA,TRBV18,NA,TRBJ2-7,TGTGCCAGCTCACCGAGGGCAGGGGACTACGAGCAGTACTTC,CASSPRAGDYEQYF
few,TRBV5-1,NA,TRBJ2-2,TGCGCCAGCAGCCAGGACGGCACCGGGGAGCTGTTTTTT,CASSQDGTGELFF
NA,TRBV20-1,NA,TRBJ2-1,TGCTCCCCGAGGGAGTGGCGGGGGCCGGACGGGGAGCAGTTCTTC,CSPREWRGPDGEQFF
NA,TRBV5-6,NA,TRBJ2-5,TGTGCCAGCAGCCCACGGGGGGAGACCCAGTACTTC,CASSPRGETQYF
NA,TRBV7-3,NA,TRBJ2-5,TGTGCCAGCAGCGCATGGGGGGGCTTTCTGGAGACCCAGTACTTC,CASSAWGGFLETQYF
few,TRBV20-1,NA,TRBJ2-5,TGCAGTGGGCTGGCGGGTCAAGAGACCCAGTACTTC,CSGLAGQETQYF
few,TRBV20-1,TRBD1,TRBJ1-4,TGCAGTGCTAGAGATCTGGGACAGGGGTTCGAAAAACTGTTTTTT,CSARDLGQGFEKLFF
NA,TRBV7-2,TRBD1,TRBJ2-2,TGTGCCAGCAGCCGTAAGAAGGGACAGTCGAACACCGGGGAGCTGTTTTTT,CASSRKKGQSNTGELFF
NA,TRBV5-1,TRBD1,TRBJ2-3,TGCGCCAGCAGCCCCCCGACAGGGGCGTATTCGGATACGCAGTATTTT,CASSPPTGAYSDTQYF
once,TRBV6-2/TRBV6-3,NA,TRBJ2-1,TGTGCCAGCAGTTACGGGGCCTACAATGAGCAGTTCTTC,CASSYGAYNEQFF
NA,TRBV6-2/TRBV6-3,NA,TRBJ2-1,TGTGCCAGCAGTTATTCCCTAGGGGATGAGCAGTTCTTC,CASSYSLGDEQFF
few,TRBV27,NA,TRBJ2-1,TGTGCCAGCAAGAAGTGGAGCGGCTCTAGCTCCTACAATGAGCAGTTCTTC,CASKKWSGSSSYNEQFF
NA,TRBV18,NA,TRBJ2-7,TGTGCCAGCTCACCTCTCCTTTACGAGCAGTACTTC,CASSPLLYEQYF
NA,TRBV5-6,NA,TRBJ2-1,TGTGCCAGCAGCTTGGAGGTGGGCCGGATCTACAATGAGCAGTTCTTC,CASSLEVGRIYNEQFF
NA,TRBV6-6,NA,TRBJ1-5,TGTGCCAGCATTGAACCTGGGCGGAATCAGCCCCAGCATTTT,CASIEPGRNQPQHF
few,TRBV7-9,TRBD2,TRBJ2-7,TGTGCCAGCAGCTTGCCTAGCGGGGGGTTACCCTACGAGCAGTACTTC,CASSLPSGGLPYEQYF
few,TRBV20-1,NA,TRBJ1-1,TGCAGTGCTAGAGCAGGGGCTGACACTGAAGCTTTCTTT,CSARAGADTEAFF
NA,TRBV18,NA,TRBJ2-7,TGTGCCAGCTCACCAGGAGAGAGTCCCTACGAGCAGTACTTC,CASSPGESPYEQYF
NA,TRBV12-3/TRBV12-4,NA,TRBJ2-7,TGTGCCAGCAGTTTGGGAGTCACAGCGAACTACGAGCAGTACTTC,CASSLGVTANYEQYF
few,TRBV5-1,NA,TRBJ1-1,TGCGCCAGCAGCTTCGGGACGGCGAACACTGAAGCTTTCTTT,CASSFGTANTEAFF
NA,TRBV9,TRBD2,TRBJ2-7,TGTGCCAGCAGCCGAAGCGCCTTGACTAGCGGGGGGGCGGGCCCCTACGAGCAGTACTTC,CASSRSALTSGGAGPYEQYF
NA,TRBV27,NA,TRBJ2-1,TGTGCCAGCAGTTTCTCCTTCCGGGGAGATGAGCAGTTCTTC,CASSFSFRGDEQFF
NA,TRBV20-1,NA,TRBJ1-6,TGCAGTGCTAGTGGGCGGAATAATTCACCCCTCCACTTT,CSASGRNNSPLHF
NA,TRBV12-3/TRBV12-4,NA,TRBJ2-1,TGTGCCAGCCAAGCCAGGGATGAGCAGTTCTTC,CASQARDEQFF
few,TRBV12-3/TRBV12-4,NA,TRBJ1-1,TGTGCCAGCAGCCGTGAGTCAGGGCCTAACACTGAAGCTTTCTTT,CASSRESGPNTEAFF
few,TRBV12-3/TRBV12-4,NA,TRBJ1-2,TGTGCCAGCAGTTTGTTCTCCGGGTCTAAGTATGGCTACACCTTC,CASSLFSGSKYGYTF
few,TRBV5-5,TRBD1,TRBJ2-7,TGTGCCAGCAGCTGGACAGGGTTTGGCGAGCAGTACTTC,CASSWTGFGEQYF
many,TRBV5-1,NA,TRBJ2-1,TGCGCCAGCAGCTTCGACAGCCCAGGGCACAATGAGCAGTTCTTC,CASSFDSPGHNEQFF
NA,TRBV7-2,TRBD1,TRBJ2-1,TGTGCCAGCAGCTTTGACAGGGGCAATGAGCAGTTCTTC,CASSFDRGNEQFF
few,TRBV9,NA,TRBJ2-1,TGTGCCAGCAGCTCCTCGGGGGAGCGGAGAGATTACAATGAGCAGTTCTTC,CASSSSGERRDYNEQFF
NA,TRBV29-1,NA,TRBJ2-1,TGCAGCGTTGAAGACCGATGGGATGAGCAGTTCTTC,CSVEDRWDEQFF
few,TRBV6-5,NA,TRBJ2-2,TGTGCCAGCAAATTGCCAGGGACGAACACCGGGGAGCTGTTTTTT,CASKLPGTNTGELFF
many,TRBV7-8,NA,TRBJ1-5,TGTGCCAGCAGCTTCGACACGGGGAATCAGCCCCAGCATTTT,CASSFDTGNQPQHF
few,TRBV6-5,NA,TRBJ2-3,TGTGCCAGCAGTGCCATCCGGGGAAGAAAGTATTTT,CASSAIRGRKYF
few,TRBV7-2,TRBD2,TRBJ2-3,TGTGCCAGCAGCCCGGGGGGCGGGAGGGCAGATACGCAGTATTTT,CASSPGGGRADTQYF
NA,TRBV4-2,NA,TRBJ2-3,TGTGCCAGCATCACAGGCAGTTGGGGGACAGATACGCAGTATTTT,CASITGSWGTDTQYF
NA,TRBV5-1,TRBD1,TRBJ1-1,TGCGCCAGCAGCTTCGGGACAGGGGGTACCACTGAAGCTTTCTTT,CASSFGTGGTTEAFF
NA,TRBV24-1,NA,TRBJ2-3,TGTGCCACCAGTGATTCTCCGGCCGTGGGGCATACGCAGTATTTT,CATSDSPAVGHTQYF